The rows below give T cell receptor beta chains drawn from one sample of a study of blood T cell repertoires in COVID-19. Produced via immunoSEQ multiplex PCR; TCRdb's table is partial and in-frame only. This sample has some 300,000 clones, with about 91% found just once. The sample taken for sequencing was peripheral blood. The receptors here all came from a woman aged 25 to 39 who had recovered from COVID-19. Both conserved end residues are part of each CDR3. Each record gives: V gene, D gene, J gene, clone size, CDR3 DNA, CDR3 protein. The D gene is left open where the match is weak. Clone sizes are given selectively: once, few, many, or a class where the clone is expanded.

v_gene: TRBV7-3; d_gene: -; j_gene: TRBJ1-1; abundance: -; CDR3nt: TGTGCCAGCAGCGGGGAGCCGAACACTGAAGCTTTCTTT; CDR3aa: CASSGEPNTEAFF
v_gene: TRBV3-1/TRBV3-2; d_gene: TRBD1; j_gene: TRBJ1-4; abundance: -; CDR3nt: TGTGCCAGCAGTGACGGGACAGAGTATAATGAAAAACTGTTTTTT; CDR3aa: CASSDGTEYNEKLFF
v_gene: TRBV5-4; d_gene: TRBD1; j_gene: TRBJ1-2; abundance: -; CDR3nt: TGTGCCAGCAGCTTGTGGACAGGGGTGGGTGGCTACACCTTC; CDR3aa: CASSLWTGVGGYTF
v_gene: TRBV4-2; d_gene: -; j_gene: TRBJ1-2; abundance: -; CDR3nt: TGTGCCAGCAGCCAAGATAGTGCCTCACTCTATGGCTACACCTTC; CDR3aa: CASSQDSASLYGYTF
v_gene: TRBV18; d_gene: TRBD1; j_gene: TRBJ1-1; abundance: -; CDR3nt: TGTGCCAGCTCCCGTGGACAGGGCACTGAAGCTTTCTTT; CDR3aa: CASSRGQGTEAFF
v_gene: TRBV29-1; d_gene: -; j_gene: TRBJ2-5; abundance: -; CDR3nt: TGCAGCGTCGCGGGATCGATTGAGGGAGAGACCCAGTACTTC; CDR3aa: CSVAGSIEGETQYF
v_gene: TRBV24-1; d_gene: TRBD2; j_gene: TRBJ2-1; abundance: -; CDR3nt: TGTGCCACCAGTGATGGACTAGCGGACAATGAGCAGTTCTTC; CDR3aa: CATSDGLADNEQFF
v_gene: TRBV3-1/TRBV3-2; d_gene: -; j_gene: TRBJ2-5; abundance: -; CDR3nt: TGTGCCAGCAGCCAAGGAGGAGAGACCCAGTACTTC; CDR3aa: CASSQGGETQYF
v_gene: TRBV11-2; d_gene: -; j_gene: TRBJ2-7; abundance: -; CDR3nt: TGTGCCAGCAGCTTATCGGCTAGAGACGAGCAGTACTTC; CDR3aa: CASSLSARDEQYF
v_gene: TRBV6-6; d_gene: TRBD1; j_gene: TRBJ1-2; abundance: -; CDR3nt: TGTGCCAGCAACCTACAGGGGGCGCCGGATGGCTACACCTTC; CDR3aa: CASNLQGAPDGYTF
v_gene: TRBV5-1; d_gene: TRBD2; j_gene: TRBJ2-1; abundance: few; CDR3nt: TGCGCCAGCAGCTTGGGGGCTAGCGGGGACAATGAGCAGTTCTTC; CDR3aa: CASSLGASGDNEQFF
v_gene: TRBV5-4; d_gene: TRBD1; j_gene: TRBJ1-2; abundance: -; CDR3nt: TGTGCCAGCAACATAGACAGGGGGCTAGGTGGCTACACCTTC; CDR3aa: CASNIDRGLGGYTF
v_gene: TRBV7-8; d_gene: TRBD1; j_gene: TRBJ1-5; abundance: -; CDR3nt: TGTGCCAGCAGCTTAGATCCAACAGGGGGCGGCAATCAGCCCCAGCATTTT; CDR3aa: CASSLDPTGGGNQPQHF
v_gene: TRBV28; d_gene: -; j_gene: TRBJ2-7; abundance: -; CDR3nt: TGTGCCAGCAGCCCTCCCGTGGGCGCCTACGAGCAGTACTTC; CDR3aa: CASSPPVGAYEQYF
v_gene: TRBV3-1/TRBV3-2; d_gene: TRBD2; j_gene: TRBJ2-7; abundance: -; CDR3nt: TGTGCCAGCAGCCAAAGGGAGGGAACCTACGAGCAGTACTTC; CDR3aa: CASSQREGTYEQYF
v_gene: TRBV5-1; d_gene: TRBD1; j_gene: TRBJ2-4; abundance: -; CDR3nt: TGCGCCAGCAGCTTATGGACAGGGGGAGCCAAAAACATTCAGTACTTC; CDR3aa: CASSLWTGGAKNIQYF
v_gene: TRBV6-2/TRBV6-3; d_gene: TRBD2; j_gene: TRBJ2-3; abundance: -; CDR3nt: TGTGCCAGCAGTTACGGAGGGACTAGCGGATACACAGATACGCAGTATTTT; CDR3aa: CASSYGGTSGYTDTQYF
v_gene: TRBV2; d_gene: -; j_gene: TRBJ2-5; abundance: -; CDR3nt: TGTGCCAGCAGTGGGGCGGAGACCCAGTACTTC; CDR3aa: CASSGAETQYF
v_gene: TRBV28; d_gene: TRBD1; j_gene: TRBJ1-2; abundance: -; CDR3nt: TGTGCCAGCAGTCCCCAACGGGACAGGTTGGCCCATGGCTACACCTTC; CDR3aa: CASSPQRDRLAHGYTF
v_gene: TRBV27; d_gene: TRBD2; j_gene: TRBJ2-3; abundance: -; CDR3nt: TGTGCCAGCAGTTTACTGACTAGCGGGGGGGCGGATACGCAGTATTTT; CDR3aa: CASSLLTSGGADTQYF
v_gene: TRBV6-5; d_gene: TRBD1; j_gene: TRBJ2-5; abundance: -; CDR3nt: TGTGCCAGCAGTATGAGGACAGGGGATCGGGAGACCCAGTACTTC; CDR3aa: CASSMRTGDRETQYF
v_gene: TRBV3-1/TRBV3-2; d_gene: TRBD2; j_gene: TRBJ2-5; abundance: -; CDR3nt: TGTGCCAGCAGCCAGCGTGGGCCTAGCGGGGGGGTAGGTGAGACCCAGTACTTC; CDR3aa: CASSQRGPSGGVGETQYF
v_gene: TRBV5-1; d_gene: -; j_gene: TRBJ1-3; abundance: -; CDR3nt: TGCGCCAGCAGCTTGGAAGGTACAGGAGGAAACACCATATATTTT; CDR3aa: CASSLEGTGGNTIYF
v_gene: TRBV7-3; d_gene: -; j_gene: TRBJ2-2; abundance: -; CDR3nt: TGTGCCAGCAGCCCCCATCTCGGGGAGGCCGGGGAGCTGTTTTTT; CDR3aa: CASSPHLGEAGELFF
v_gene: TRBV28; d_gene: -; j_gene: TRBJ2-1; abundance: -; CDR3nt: TGTGCCAGCAAAGCGAGGGATTACAATGAGCAGTTCTTC; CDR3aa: CASKARDYNEQFF
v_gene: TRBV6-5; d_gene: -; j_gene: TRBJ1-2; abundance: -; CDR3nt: TGTGCCAGCAGCCAGGGGTACGGCTACACCTTC; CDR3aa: CASSQGYGYTF
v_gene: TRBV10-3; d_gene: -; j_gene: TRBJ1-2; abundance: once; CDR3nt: TGTGCCTCAGGCGAGACAGTCACTCACTATGGCTACACCTTC; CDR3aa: CASGETVTHYGYTF
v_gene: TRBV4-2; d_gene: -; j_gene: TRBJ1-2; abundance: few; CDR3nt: TGTGCCAGCGGGGGGTTGCAGAGCTATGGCTACACCTTC; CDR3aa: CASGGLQSYGYTF
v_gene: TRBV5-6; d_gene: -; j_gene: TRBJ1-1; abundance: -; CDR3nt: TGTGCCAGCAGCTTAGGAGTCAGGGTTGAAGCTTTCTTT; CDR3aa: CASSLGVRVEAFF
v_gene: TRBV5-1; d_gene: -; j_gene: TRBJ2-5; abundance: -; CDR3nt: TGCGCCAGCAGCCAAAGAGGGCCGACCGGAGGGGAGACCCAGTACTTC; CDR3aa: CASSQRGPTGGETQYF
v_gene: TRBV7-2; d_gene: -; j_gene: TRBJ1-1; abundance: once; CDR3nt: TGTGCCAGCCACCTTCGGGTGAACACTGAAGCTTTCTTT; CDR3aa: CASHLRVNTEAFF
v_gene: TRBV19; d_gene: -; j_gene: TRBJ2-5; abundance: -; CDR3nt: TGTGCCAGTAGTAGAGGACAGCCCGGCCAAGAGACCCAGTACTTC; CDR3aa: CASSRGQPGQETQYF
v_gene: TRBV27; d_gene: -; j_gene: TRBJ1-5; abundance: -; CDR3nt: TGTGCCAGCAGTGCCAGGGTCAAACAGCCCCAGCATTTT; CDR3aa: CASSARVKQPQHF
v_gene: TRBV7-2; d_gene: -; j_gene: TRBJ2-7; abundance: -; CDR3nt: TGTGCCAGCAGCTTAGCTCCGGCAGTATCGTGGACTTTC; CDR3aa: CASSLAPAVSWTF
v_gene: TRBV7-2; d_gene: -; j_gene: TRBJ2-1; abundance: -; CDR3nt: TGTGCCAGCAGCTTAGAGACGGGGTTATCCTACAATGAGCAGTTCTTC; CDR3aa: CASSLETGLSYNEQFF
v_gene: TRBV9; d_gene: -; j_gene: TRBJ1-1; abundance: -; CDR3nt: TGTGCCAGCAGCCTTCGGGACACCTCACCTGAAGCTTTCTTT; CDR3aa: CASSLRDTSPEAFF
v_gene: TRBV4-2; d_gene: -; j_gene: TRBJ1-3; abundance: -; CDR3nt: TGTGCCAGCAGCCAAGAGGGGAGGCAGACCGGAAACACCATATATTTT; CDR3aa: CASSQEGRQTGNTIYF
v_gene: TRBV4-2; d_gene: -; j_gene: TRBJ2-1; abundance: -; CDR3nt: TGTGCCAGCAGCCAAGATCCGGGACTCGTCCCCAATGAGCAGTTCTTC; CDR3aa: CASSQDPGLVPNEQFF
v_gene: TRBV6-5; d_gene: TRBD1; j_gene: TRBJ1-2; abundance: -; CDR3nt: TGTGCCAGCAGGAAATGGGACAGGGGGTCTCGTGGCTACACCTTC; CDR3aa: CASRKWDRGSRGYTF
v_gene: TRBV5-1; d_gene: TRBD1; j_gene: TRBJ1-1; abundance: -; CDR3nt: TGCGCCAGCAGTAGTTTGACAGGGCCTGAAGCTTTCTTT; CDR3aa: CASSSLTGPEAFF
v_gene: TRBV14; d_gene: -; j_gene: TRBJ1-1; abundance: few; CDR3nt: TGTGCCAGCAGCCAAGATCAGGGCACTGAAGCTTTCTTT; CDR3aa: CASSQDQGTEAFF
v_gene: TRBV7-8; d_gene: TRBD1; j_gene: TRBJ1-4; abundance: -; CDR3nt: TGTGCCAGCAGCTCCCGGGACAGGGGTGGAAAACTGTTTTTT; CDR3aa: CASSSRDRGGKLFF
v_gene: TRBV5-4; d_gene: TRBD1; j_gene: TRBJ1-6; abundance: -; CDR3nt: TGTGCCAGCAGCTCAACAGGGGGGGATTCACCCCTCCACTTT; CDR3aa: CASSSTGGDSPLHF
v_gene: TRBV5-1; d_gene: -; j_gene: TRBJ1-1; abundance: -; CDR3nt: TGCGCCAGCAGCTTGGAAGTAAGAGGGGGCACTGAAGCTTTCTTT; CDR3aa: CASSLEVRGGTEAFF
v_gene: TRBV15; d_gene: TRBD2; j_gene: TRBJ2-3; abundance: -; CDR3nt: TGTGCCACCAGCAGGGCGGGAGGGGAGTCAGATACGCAGTATTTT; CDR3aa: CATSRAGGESDTQYF